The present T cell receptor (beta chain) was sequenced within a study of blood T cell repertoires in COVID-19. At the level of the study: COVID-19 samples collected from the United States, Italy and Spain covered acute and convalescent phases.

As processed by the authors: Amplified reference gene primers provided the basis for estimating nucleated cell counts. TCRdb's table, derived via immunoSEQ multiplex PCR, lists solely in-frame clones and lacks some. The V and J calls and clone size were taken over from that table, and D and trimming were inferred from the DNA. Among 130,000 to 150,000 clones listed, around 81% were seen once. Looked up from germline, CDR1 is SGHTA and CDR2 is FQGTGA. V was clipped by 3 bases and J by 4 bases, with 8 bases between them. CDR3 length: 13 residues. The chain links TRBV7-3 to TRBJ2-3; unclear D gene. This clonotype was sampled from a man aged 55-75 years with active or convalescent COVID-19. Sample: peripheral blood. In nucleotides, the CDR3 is TGTGCCAGCAGCTTGATGCCGGCAGATACGCAGTATTTT. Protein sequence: CASSLMPADTQYF. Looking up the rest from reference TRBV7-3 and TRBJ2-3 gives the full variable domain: GAGVSQTPSNKVTEKGKYVELRCDPISGHTALYWYRQSLGQGPEFLIYFQGTGAADDSGLPNDRFFAVRPEGSVSTLKIQRTERGDSAVYLCASSLMPADTQYFGPGTRLTVL.